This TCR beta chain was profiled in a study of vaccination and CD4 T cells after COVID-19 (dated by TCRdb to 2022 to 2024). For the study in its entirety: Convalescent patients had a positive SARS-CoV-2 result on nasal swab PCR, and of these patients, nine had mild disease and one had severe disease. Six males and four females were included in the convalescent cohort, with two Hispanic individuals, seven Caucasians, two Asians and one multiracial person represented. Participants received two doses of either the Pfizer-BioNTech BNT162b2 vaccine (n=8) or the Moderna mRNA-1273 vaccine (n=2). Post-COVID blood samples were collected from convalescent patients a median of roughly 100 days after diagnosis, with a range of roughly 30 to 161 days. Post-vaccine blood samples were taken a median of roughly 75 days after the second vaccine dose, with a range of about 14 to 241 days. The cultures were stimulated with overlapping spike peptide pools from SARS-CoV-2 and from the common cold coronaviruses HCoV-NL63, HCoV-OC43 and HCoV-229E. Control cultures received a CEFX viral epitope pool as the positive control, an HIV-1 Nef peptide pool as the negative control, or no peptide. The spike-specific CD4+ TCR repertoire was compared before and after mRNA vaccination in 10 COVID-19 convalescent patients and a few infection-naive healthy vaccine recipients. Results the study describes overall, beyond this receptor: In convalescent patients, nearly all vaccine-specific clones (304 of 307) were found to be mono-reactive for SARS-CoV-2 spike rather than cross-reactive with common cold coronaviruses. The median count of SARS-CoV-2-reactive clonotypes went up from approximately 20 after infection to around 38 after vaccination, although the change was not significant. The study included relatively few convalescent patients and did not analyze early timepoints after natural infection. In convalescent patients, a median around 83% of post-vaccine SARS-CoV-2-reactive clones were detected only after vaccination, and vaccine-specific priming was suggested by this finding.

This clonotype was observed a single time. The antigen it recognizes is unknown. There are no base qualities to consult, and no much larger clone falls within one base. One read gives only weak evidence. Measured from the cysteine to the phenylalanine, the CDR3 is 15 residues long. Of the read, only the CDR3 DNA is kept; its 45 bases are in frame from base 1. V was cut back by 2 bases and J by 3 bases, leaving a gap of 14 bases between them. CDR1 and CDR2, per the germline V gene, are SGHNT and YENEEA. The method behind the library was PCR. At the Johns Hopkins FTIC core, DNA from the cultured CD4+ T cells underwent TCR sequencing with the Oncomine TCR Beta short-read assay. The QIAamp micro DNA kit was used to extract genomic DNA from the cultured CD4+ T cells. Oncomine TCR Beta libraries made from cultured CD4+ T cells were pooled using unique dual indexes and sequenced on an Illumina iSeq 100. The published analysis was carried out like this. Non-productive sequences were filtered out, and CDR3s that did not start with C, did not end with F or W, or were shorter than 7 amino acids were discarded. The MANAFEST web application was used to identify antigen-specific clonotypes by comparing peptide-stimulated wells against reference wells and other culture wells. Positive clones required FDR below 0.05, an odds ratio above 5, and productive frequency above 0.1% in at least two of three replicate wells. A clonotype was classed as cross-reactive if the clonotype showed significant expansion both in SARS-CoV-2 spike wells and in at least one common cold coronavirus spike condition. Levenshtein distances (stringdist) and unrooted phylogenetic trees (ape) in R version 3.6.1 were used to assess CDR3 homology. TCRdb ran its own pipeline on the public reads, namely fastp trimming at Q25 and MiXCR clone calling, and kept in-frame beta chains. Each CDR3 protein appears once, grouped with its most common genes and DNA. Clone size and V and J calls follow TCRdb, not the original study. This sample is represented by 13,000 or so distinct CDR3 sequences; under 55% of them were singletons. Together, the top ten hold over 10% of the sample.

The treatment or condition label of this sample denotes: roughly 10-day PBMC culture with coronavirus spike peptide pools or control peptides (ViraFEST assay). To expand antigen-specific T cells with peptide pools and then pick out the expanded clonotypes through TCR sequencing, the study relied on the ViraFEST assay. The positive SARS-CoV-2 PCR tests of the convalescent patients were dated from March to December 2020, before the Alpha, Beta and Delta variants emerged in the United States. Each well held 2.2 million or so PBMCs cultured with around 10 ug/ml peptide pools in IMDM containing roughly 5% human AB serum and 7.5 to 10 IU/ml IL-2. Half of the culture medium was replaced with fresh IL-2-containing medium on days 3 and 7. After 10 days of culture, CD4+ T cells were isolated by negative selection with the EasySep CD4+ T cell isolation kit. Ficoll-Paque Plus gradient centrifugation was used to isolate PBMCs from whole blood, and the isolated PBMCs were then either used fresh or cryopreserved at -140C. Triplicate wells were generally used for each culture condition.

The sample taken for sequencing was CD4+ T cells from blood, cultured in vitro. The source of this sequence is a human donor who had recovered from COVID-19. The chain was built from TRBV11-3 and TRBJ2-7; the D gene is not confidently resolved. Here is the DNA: TGTGCCAGCAGCTTAATATGGGATGACAACTACGAGCAGTACTTC. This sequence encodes CASSLIWDDNYEQYF. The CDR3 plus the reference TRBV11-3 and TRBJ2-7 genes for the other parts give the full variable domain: EAGVVQSPRYKIIEKKQPVAFWCNPISGHNTLYWYLQNLGQGPELLIRYENEEAVDDSQLPKDRFSAERLKGVDSTLKIQPAELGDSAVYLCASSLIWDDNYEQYFGPGTRLTVT.